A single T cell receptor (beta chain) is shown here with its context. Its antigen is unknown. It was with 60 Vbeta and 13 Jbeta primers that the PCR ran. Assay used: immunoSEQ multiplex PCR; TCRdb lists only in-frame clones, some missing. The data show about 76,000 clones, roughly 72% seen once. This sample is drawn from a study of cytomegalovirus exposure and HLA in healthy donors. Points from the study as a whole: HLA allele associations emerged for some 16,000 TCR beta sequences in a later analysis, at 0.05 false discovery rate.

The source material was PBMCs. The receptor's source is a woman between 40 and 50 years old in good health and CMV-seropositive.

The DNA for the CDR3 is TGTGCCAGCTCAGCTCAGGGGGCGCATGGGGCCAACGTCCTGACTTTC. Its protein is CASSAQGAHGANVLTF. V is TRBV18 and J is TRBJ2-6, with TRBD1 matching 8 bases. V lost 5 bases to trimming and J lost 3 bases; unmatched junction nucleotides: 6. Germline CDR1 reads KGHSH; CDR2 reads LQKENI. The CDR3 spans 16 residues.